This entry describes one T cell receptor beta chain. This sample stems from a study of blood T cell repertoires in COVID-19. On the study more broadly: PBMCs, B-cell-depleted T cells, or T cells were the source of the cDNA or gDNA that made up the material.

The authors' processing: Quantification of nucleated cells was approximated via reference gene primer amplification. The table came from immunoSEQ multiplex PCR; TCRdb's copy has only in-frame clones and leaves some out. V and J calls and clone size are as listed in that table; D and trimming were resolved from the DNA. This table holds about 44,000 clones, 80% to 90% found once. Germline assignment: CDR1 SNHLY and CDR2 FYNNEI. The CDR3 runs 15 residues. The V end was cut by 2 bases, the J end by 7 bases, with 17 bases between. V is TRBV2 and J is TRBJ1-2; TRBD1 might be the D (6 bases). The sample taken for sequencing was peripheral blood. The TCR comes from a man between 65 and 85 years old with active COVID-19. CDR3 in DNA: TGTGCCAGCAGTGAATGGACAGCCCGGGAGGTTGGCTACACCTTC. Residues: CASSEWTAREVGYTF.